This TCR beta chain derives from a study of T cell responses to AZD1222 COVID-19 vaccine. Study outcomes and limitations: Every sample of the repertoires postdated the peak T cell response. Most donors were white British and more were female, and clonal diversity was possibly underestimated. The study found Spike-specific TCR breadth and depth rose after two AZD1222 doses.

To note about this clone: Its specificity is not known.

Using immunoSEQ multiplex PCR, the repertoire was profiled, and TCRdb retains in-frame clones only, with some absent. Seen here are 150,000 or so clones, 91% observed once, and the top ten hold 3% to 4%. Germline V gene data show CDR1 as SGHTA and CDR2 as FQGTGA. The CDR3 runs 14 residues. J was trimmed by 2 bases and V by 5 bases; bases with no gene match: 5. The sequencing used peripheral blood, collected 28 days after the second AZD1222 dose. This receptor was taken from an adult who received the AZD1222 COVID-19 vaccine. This sequence joins TRBV7-3 and TRBJ2-7; TRBD2 matches at 8 bases. CDR3 sequence reads: CASSPTSETYEQYF. The CDR3 DNA reads TGTGCCAGCAGCCCGACTAGCGAAACCTACGAGCAGTACTTC.